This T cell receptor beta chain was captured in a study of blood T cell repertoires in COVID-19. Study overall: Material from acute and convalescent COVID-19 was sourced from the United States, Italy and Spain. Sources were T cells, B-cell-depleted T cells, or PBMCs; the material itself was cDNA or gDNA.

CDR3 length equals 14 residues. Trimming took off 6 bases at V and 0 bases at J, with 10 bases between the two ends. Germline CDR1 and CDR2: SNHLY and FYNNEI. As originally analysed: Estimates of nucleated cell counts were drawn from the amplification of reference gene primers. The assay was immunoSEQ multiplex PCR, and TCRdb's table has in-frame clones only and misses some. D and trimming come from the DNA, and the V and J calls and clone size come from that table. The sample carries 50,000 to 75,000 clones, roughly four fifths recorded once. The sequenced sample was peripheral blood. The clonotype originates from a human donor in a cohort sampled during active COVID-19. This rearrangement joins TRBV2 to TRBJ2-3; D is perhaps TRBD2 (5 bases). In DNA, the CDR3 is TGTGCCAGCAGACTAGGTCTAAGCACAGATACGCAGTATTTT. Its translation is CASRLGLSTDTQYF. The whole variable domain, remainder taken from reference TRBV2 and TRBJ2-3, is EPEVTQTPSHQVTQMGQEVILRCVPISNHLYFYWYRQILGQKVEFLVSFYNNEISEKSEIFDDQFSVERPDGSNFTLKIRSTKLEDSAMYFCASRLGLSTDTQYFGPGTRLTVL.